The rows below give T cell receptor beta chains drawn from one sample of a study of T cell responses to AZD1222 COVID-19 vaccine. TCRdb's copy holds only in-frame clones and misses some; the assay was immunoSEQ multiplex PCR. Of 120,000 to 150,000 clones in the sample, 91% were seen once. This specimen was peripheral blood, taken on day 0 of AZD1222 vaccination. The receptors here all came from an adult in good health. CDR3s include the opening cysteine and the closing phenylalanine or tryptophan. A D gene is named only where the DNA matches it firmly. Not all rows give a size; the values are once, few, many and, for expanded clones, a class.

D	J	size	V	CDR3	DNA
TRBD2	TRBJ2-7	.	TRBV4-3	CASSQEWSGRFYEQYF	TGCGCCAGCAGCCAAGAGTGGAGCGGGAGATTCTACGAGCAGTACTTC
.	TRBJ2-7	.	TRBV18	CASSLAGVYEQYF	TGTGCCAGCTCATTGGCTGGGGTTTACGAGCAGTACTTC
.	TRBJ1-1	.	TRBV6-5	CASSYYPPTENTEAFF	TGTGCCAGCAGTTACTACCCGCCTACAGAGAACACTGAAGCTTTCTTT
TRBD1	TRBJ1-2	.	TRBV9	CASSVGTGGHGYTF	TGTGCCAGCAGCGTTGGGACAGGGGGCCATGGCTACACCTTC
.	TRBJ2-7	.	TRBV20-1	CSASGRMDYEQYF	TGCAGTGCTAGTGGTAGGATGGACTACGAGCAGTACTTC
.	TRBJ2-1	.	TRBV19	CASSMWQGRDEQFF	TGTGCCAGTAGTATGTGGCAGGGGAGGGATGAGCAGTTCTTC
TRBD2	TRBJ2-5	.	TRBV13	CASSSRLAGGRETQYF	TGTGCCAGCAGCTCGCGACTAGCGGGGGGGAGAGAGACCCAGTACTTC
TRBD1	TRBJ2-7	.	TRBV7-9	CASSSTRDRIYEQYF	TGTGCCAGCAGCTCTACTCGGGACAGGATTTACGAGCAGTACTTC
.	TRBJ1-2	.	TRBV9	CASSGDRRSPHGYTF	TGTGCCAGCAGCGGCGACAGGAGGTCGCCCCATGGCTACACCTTC
TRBD2	TRBJ2-3	.	TRBV5-1	CASSLREGGTDTQYF	TGCGCCAGCAGCTTGCGGGAGGGCGGAACAGATACGCAGTATTTT
.	TRBJ1-5	.	TRBV19	CPLPDPQESNQPQHF	TGTCCCCTCCCAGATCCCCAGGAGAGCAATCAGCCCCAGCATTTT
TRBD1	TRBJ1-2	.	TRBV3-1/TRBV3-2	CASSQENRGLFGYTF	TGTGCCAGCAGCCAAGAAAACAGGGGGCTTTTTGGCTACACCTTC
.	TRBJ1-3	.	TRBV4-3	CASSRFDAGNTIYF	TGCGCCAGCAGCCGGTTCGACGCGGGAAACACCATATATTTT
TRBD1	TRBJ2-2	.	TRBV10-3	CAISPTGTNTGELFF	TGTGCCATCAGCCCGACAGGGACGAACACCGGGGAGCTGTTTTTT
.	TRBJ2-3	.	TRBV5-6	CASNSGRGTDTQYF	TGTGCCAGCAATTCAGGGCGGGGCACAGATACGCAGTATTTT
TRBD1	TRBJ2-2	.	TRBV18	CASSPDRGTGELFF	TGTGCCAGCTCACCCGACAGGGGGACCGGGGAGCTGTTTTTT
.	TRBJ2-1	.	TRBV5-1	CASSLVESFGDEQFF	TGCGCCAGCAGCTTGGTGGAGTCCTTTGGCGATGAGCAGTTCTTC
.	TRBJ2-7	.	TRBV24-1	CATSAFQLAYEQYF	TGTGCCACCAGTGCGTTTCAGCTTGCCTACGAGCAGTACTTC
.	TRBJ2-5	once	TRBV5-8	CASSHGTPKETQYF	TGTGCCAGCAGCCATGGGACCCCAAAAGAGACCCAGTACTTC
.	TRBJ1-1	.	TRBV3-1/TRBV3-2	CASSPTGNTEAFF	TGTGCCAGCAGCCCGACAGGGAACACTGAAGCTTTCTTT
TRBD1	TRBJ1-2	.	TRBV5-5	CASSRTGENYGYTF	TGTGCCAGCAGCCGGACAGGGGAGAACTATGGCTACACCTTC
TRBD2	TRBJ2-7	.	TRBV13	CASSDGLAGSYEQYF	TGTGCCAGCAGCGACGGACTAGCGGGGTCCTACGAGCAGTACTTC
.	TRBJ2-3	.	TRBV7-9	CASSFPGDTQYF	TGTGCCAGCAGCTTTCCGGGGGATACGCAGTATTTT
.	TRBJ1-6	once	TRBV28	CASSLGRQGRGYNSPLHF	TGTGCCAGCAGTTTAGGTCGCCAGGGTCGGGGTTATAATTCACCCCTCCACTTT
TRBD1	TRBJ1-4	.	TRBV7-2	CASSPGQGTNEKLFF	TGTGCCAGCAGCCCCGGACAGGGGACTAATGAAAAACTGTTTTTT
TRBD2	TRBJ2-5	.	TRBV7-2	CASSSGLAGAGETQYF	TGTGCCAGCAGCTCTGGACTAGCGGGGGCAGGGGAGACCCAGTACTTC
.	TRBJ2-3	.	TRBV18	CASSPRTETDTQYF	TGTGCCAGCTCACCACGAACGGAGACAGATACGCAGTATTTT
TRBD1	TRBJ2-7	.	TRBV28	CASRRPGTGAFYEQYF	TGTGCCAGCAGACGTCCCGGGACAGGGGCTTTTTACGAGCAGTACTTC